This TCR beta chain was profiled in a study of beta chain features in type 1 diabetes (dated by TCRdb to the late 2010s). As for the study more broadly: Mean age, gender distribution, total cell number and subset yield were not different between patients and healthy donors. A total of under 140,000,000 sorted cells were examined across all samples, and the number of cells per subset was strongly correlated with RNA yield. The study compared the TCRB repertoires of sorted circulating CD4+ T cell subsets in recently diagnosed type 1 diabetes patients with those in matched healthy donors. Whereas all 28 donors provided naive and central memory subsets, regulatory and stem cell-like memory subsets were isolated from just 8 patients and roughly eight healthy donors. What the research found in general, with its limitations: Because cDNA rather than genomic DNA was sequenced, highly expressing activated cells could have been over-represented, although no difference in activation and CD3 levels was found between groups. At VDJ recombination sites, type 1 diabetes patients had fewer insertions and more deleted nucleotides, which implies abnormalities in thymic rearrangement. PCR might favor shorter templates, but patient and control samples were amplified and corrected together, so any skew would affect both groups equally. A moderate but significant shortening of TCRB CDR3 length was observed in type 1 diabetes patients in all four CD4+ subsets. Because small numbers of individuals were included in the HLA sub-analyses, any influence of HLA type on TCRB rearrangement was left unresolved. Naive, central memory and regulatory TCRB repertoires appeared more similar among patients than among healthy donors.

Each donor gave one peripheral blood draw, approximately 100 mL on average, collected into heparinised tubes. Naive, central memory, regulatory and stem cell-like memory CD4+ T cells were sorted on a BD FACSAria II using a panel including CD45RO, CCR7, CD25, CD127, CD95 and CD27. Purity was above 95% for every sorted population. PBMCs were isolated right away by Lymphoprep density gradient centrifugation and were stained directly, without culture. To minimize batch effects, samples were stained and sorted in pairs, one healthy donor with one patient per experiment. This clone was picked up a small number of times. Its antigen remains undetermined. One base away there is no much larger clone; base qualities are not given. The CDR3 runs 15 amino acids, cysteine and phenylalanine included. Of the read, only the CDR3 DNA is kept; its 45 bases are in frame from base 1. Between the V and J ends, shortened by 7 bases and 4 bases respectively, the junction contains 16 bases. According to the germline V gene, CDR1 reads MNHNS and CDR2 reads SASEGT.

The entire isolated RNA was reverse transcribed using the High Capacity cDNA Reverse Transcription Kit, and thus expressed TCRB transcripts were sequenced. Naive, central memory and regulatory T cell samples underwent deep immunoSEQ sequencing, averaging about 3.57 million total reads per sample. Sorted cells were lysed in RLT buffer and RNA was extracted with DNase-treated RNeasy Micro or Mini kits, depending on cell number. Each cell subset was processed separately to prevent cross-contamination, with patient and healthy donor samples processed together. The immunoSEQ multiplex PCR was used to amplify TCRB sequences from cDNA, yielding 87-bp fragments that span the CDR3 region. The amplicons were sequenced using the Illumina HiSeq platform. The authors processed their data as follows. PCR bias was computationally corrected using synthetic template baselines, reads within Hamming distance 2 were collapsed, and singletons that could not be merged were discarded. Reads were aligned against IMGT so that V, D and J genes, CDR3 length and insertions or deletions at six rearrangement sites could be assigned. Clonotype counts were normalized to sorted cell number within each subset before computing true diversity and Gini coefficients with the tcR R package. The overlap coefficient, calculated on TCRB nucleotide sequences, was used to measure repertoire sharing. Out-of-frame TCRB sequences from naive cells were analyzed to stand in for the pre-selection repertoire. TCRdb re-hosts the immuneACCESS table, in-frame sequences only. Its copies lack some clones; in the studies checked, an unresolved V gene accounts for under half of them, and the cause for the rest is not known. V, J and clone size were drawn from that table, and D and trimming were deduced from the DNA. This sample has roughly 500,000 clones in its table, and 9.5% to 12% of those were observed once. The biggest ten clones account for approximately 0.045% of the sample.

The material sequenced was naive CD4+ T cells from blood. The label giving this sample's cell subset or site can be read as: true naive CD4+ T cells. This TCR was sampled from a woman younger than 30 in good health. The rearranged chain carries TRBV6-1 and TRBJ1-4, with TRBD1 tentatively as D gene (6 bases match). The CDR3 reads CASKPLTGVNEKLFF. The bases read TGTGCCAGCAAACCCCTGACAGGCGTTAATGAAAAACTGTTTTTT.